This passage covers 19 T cell receptor beta chains from one sample sequenced in a study of radiation and T cells in renal cell carcinoma. This sample's time point: baseline pretreatment blood. Stated treatment: 15 Gy SBRT to primary tumor, nephrectomy 4 weeks later. The table came from immunoSEQ multiplex PCR; TCRdb's copy has only in-frame clones and leaves some out. The table lists approximately 22,000 clones, 80% of them singletons. This specimen consisted of blood, obtained from a patient whose treatment included radiotherapy and nephrectomy. The receptors were gathered from a man aged 60 to 75 with renal cell carcinoma.

The table lists this clone with a count of one. This chain connects TRBV4-2 to TRBJ2-5, with a weak D call TRBD1 (6 bases). Trimming took 2 bases from V and 3 from J, leaving 13 bases between them. Per the germline V gene, CDR1 is LGHNA and CDR2 is YNFKEQ. The CDR3 runs to 15 residues. CDR3 protein: CASSQPGQSKETQYF. The CDR3 region has the DNA TGTGCCAGCAGCCAACCGGGACAAAGCAAAGAGACCCAGTACTTC.

The CDR3 DNA sequence: TGTGCCAGCAGTTACGTTAGCGGCACAGATACGCAGTATTTT. Its protein is CASSYVSGTDTQYF. This chain connects TRBV28 to TRBJ2-3; TRBD2 is a possible D gene (5 bases). CDR1 and CDR2 from the germline V gene are MDHEN and SYDVKM. Trimming shortened V by 4 bases and J by 1 base, and 9 bases separated the two germline ends. This CDR3 has 14 residues.

The V call is TRBV27, the J call TRBJ2-3; D is possibly TRBD1 (6 bases). V was shortened by 7 bases and J by 2 bases, with 16 bases between the two germline ends. Germline assignment: CDR1 MNHEY and CDR2 SMNVEV (reference sequence). The CDR3 runs 15 residues. For the CDR3, the DNA is TGTGCCAGCACGGGACACTCCCAATCCACAGATACGCAGTATTTT. Translation gives CASTGHSQSTDTQYF.

This clone was seen once. The chain employs TRBV11-3 and TRBJ1-2; TRBD1 matches at 9 bases. CDR3 size: 13 residues. Germline assignment: CDR1 SGHNT and CDR2 YENEEA. V lost 5 bases, J lost 8 bases, and 6 bases stayed unmatched. This chain's CDR3 is CASSLTGGAGYTF. CDR3 in DNA: TGTGCCAGCAGCCTTACAGGGGGCGCGGGCTACACCTTC.

This chain links TRBV18 with TRBJ1-1, with no clear D. V was cut by 3 bases and J by 3 bases, with 8 bases left in between. There are 13 residues in the CDR3. The germline CDR1 and CDR2 sequences are KGHSH and LQKENI. CDR3 amino acids: CASSPARDTEAFF. The CDR3 bases are TGTGCCAGCTCACCGGCGAGGGACACTGAAGCTTTCTTT.

The chain has TRBV7-9 and TRBJ2-1; a possible D gene is TRBD1 (5 bases). Germline V gene lookup returns CDR1 SEHNR and CDR2 FQNEAQ (reference sequence). The CDR3 covers 15 residues. Trimming left V 5 bases short and J 12 bases short, with 23 bases between. The CDR3 here is CASSRVQGRSRRQFF. CDR3 nucleotide sequence: TGTGCCAGCAGCCGCGTGCAGGGCCGCTCCCGAAGGCAGTTCTTC.

This clone has a count of ten or more. V gene TRBV19 combines with J gene TRBJ2-1; 8 bases are a match to TRBD2. Losses at the gene ends were 6 bases for V and 3 bases for J; bases not matched to a gene: 4. Germline values: CDR1 LNHDA, CDR2 SQIVND (reference sequence). The CDR3 covers 14 residues. The chain's CDR3 is CASRPTSVYNEQFF. The CDR3 DNA reads TGTGCCAGTAGGCCGACTAGCGTCTACAATGAGCAGTTCTTC.

J is TRBJ1-2 and V is TRBV28; D gene uncertain. The CDR3 covers 12 residues. Germline CDR1 MDHEN, CDR2 SYDVKM. V lost 2 bases and J lost 2, with 3 bases in between. CDR3 bases: TGTGCCAGCAGTTTAGTCAACTATGGCTACACCTTC. It specifies CASSLVNYGYTF.

This clone was counted many times. CDR3 sequence (DNA): TGTGCCAGCTCGCGACAGGGGTTTCACGAGCAGTACTTC. This encodes CASSRQGFHEQYF. This chain uses TRBV6-5 with TRBJ2-7; the match to TRBD1 covers 8 bases. There are 13 residues in the CDR3. Germline V gives CDR1 MNHEY, CDR2 SVGAGI. V was pared by 8 bases and J by 5 bases, with 8 bases of the junction left unmatched.

The chain has TRBV7-9 and TRBJ2-5; 11 nucleotides align to TRBD2. The V segment lost 2 bases and the J segment 1 base; nucleotides outside the gene matches: 9. The length of the CDR3 is 18 residues. Germline V gives CDR1 SEHNR, CDR2 FQNEAQ (reference sequence). CDR3 DNA: TGTGCCAGCAGCTTAATCGGGTTTACTAGCGGGGGCCAAGAGACCCAGTACTTC. Protein: CASSLIGFTSGGQETQYF.

The chain couples TRBV19 to TRBJ1-4; 8 bases align to TRBD1. V gave up 7 bases and J gave up 9 bases; unmatched junction bases: 7. Germline V gives CDR1 LNHDA, CDR2 SQIVND (reference sequence). The CDR3 spans 13 residues. The CDR3 sequence: CASIGQGTKKLFF. The CDR3 DNA sequence: TGTGCCAGTATAGGACAGGGTACGAAAAAACTGTTTTTT.

The chain has TRBV11-2 and TRBJ1-3; possible D gene TRBD1, 5 bases. Trimming pared 0 bases from V and 2 bases from J, leaving 8 bases between. CDR1 is SGHAT and CDR2 is FQNNGV in the germline V gene. The CDR3 extends over 15 amino acids. The CDR3 DNA reads TGTGCCAGCAGCTTAGACAGGGTAACTGGAAACACCATATATTTT. It encodes CASSLDRVTGNTIYF.

The chain links TRBV14 to TRBJ1-5; 10 bases fit TRBD1. V was pared by 3 bases and J by 7 bases, with 3 bases of the junction left unmatched. Germline CDR1 SGHDN, CDR2 FVKESK. This CDR3 is built from 14 residues. This chain's CDR3 is CASSQTGGGQPQHF. The CDR3 nucleotides read TGTGCCAGCAGCCAGACAGGGGGCGGGCAGCCCCAGCATTTT.

The chain is built from TRBV6-1 and TRBJ2-3; 10 nucleotides match TRBD1. Germline-derived CDR1 and CDR2 are MNHNS and SASEGT. J lost 5 bases, V lost 6 bases, and 5 bases had no gene match. This CDR3 region has 14 residues. CDR3 sequence (DNA): TGTGCCAGCAGGCCTGACAGGGGGCTAGATACGCAGTATTTT. Encoded protein: CASRPDRGLDTQYF.

This chain joins TRBV7-8 and TRBJ1-3; D gene ambiguous. V was trimmed by 2 bases and J by 2 bases, leaving 7 bases between them. The CDR3 sequence is 14 residues long. CDR1 is SGHVS, CDR2 FQNEAQ, per germline. DNA of the CDR3: TGTGCCAGCAGCTTATCGAGACCTGGAAACACCATATATTTT. Translation gives CASSLSRPGNTIYF. The variable domain in full, with the rest retrieved from reference TRBV7-8 and TRBJ1-3, is GAGVSQSPRYKVAKRGQDVALRCDPISGHVSLFWYQQALGQGPEFLTYFQNEAQLDKSGLPSDRFFAERPEGSVSTLKIQRTQQEDSAVYLCASSLSRPGNTIYFGEGSWLTVV.

V usage is TRBV7-9 and J usage is TRBJ2-5, with 7 bases aligning to TRBD1. Trimming at V came to 6 bases and at J to 5 bases, leaving 9 bases not matched to a gene. The CDR3 extends over 14 amino acids. Germline values: CDR1 SEHNR, CDR2 FQNEAQ (reference sequence). The CDR3 reads CASSRRQGWETQYF. Written as DNA, the CDR3 is TGTGCCAGCAGTCGACGACAGGGCTGGGAGACCCAGTACTTC.

This clone was observed once. This chain uses TRBV11-2 with TRBJ2-2, with D possibly being TRBD2 (5 bases). Germline CDR1 and CDR2: SGHAT and FQNNGV. The CDR3 is made up of 16 amino acids. Trimming pared 5 bases from V and 4 bases from J, leaving 17 bases between. CDR3 in DNA: TGTGCCAGCAGCCCATACGGAGGTCTGGGCACCGGGGAGCTGTTTTTT. Protein sequence: CASSPYGGLGTGELFF.

The chain combines TRBV5-1 with TRBJ2-2; 8 bases are a match to TRBD2. CDR1 and CDR2 from the germline V gene are SGHRS and YFSETQ. V shed 4 bases and J 5 bases; nucleotides not matched to a gene: 10. This CDR3 region has 16 residues. The CDR3 here is CASSLISGGPTGELFF. CDR3 in DNA: TGCGCCAGCAGCCTAATATCGGGAGGGCCGACCGGGGAGCTGTTTTTT.

The rearrangement links TRBV7-2 to TRBJ2-3; D gene ambiguous. Trimming removed 7 bases at V and 2 bases at J, with 13 bases between. This CDR3 has 14 amino acids. Per germline, CDR1 SGHTA and CDR2 FQGNSA. CDR3 sequence (DNA): TGTGCCAGCACCCGGGCAGGAAACACAGATACGCAGTATTTT. It translates to CASTRAGNTDTQYF.